There are many counts of the clone carrying this T cell receptor beta chain. The antigen remains undetermined. Just one base apart from a much larger clone, this may be a read error. These data are taken from a study of T cells in Graves' hyperthyroidism and ophthalmopathy. CDR1 and CDR2 from the germline V gene are SGHVS and FQNEAQ. This CDR3 is 12 amino acids long. V was pared by 5 bases and J by 3 bases, with 7 bases between. Amplified regions were TCR beta CDR3 sequences from RNA transcripts. In the first-round RT-PCR of the TCR CDR3, the HTBI primer set was used. Each CDR3 protein is one row after TCRdb ran MiXCR on the multiplex PCR reads. In the table there are about 740,000 distinct CDR3 sequences, around 15% of which are singletons. Uncontrolled infection, other autoimmune disease, pregnancy and lactation each barred patients from inclusion. Study-level points and caveats: A model using 13 V-J features told ophthalmopathy apart from stable hyperthyroidism. In the blood, most expanded thyroid clonotypes above 0.001 appeared as well.

The sequence came from a woman between 18 and 29 years old with Graves' hyperthyroidism. What was sequenced was blood. This chain connects TRBV7-8 to TRBJ1-1; the D gene is possibly TRBD1 (5 bases). The CDR3 DNA reads TGTGCCAGCAGCATAGGGGACACTGAAGCTTTCTTT. Residues: CASSIGDTEAFF.